The clone carrying this TCR beta chain was seen a single time. This specimen belongs to a study of blood T cell repertoires in COVID-19. Produced via immunoSEQ multiplex PCR; TCRdb's table is partial and in-frame only. The sample yields roughly 280,000 clones, around 83% seen once. CDR3 length: 16 residues. Germline-derived CDR1 and CDR2 are SGDLS and YYNGEE. V lost 4 bases and J lost 0, with 13 bases in between. The sequence derives from a man aged 18 to 30 with active or convalescent COVID-19. The chain employs TRBV9 and TRBJ1-4, with a tentative D call TRBD1 (6 bases). The sample was peripheral blood. The CDR3 sequence: CASSLRGAPTNEKLFF. CDR3 nucleotide sequence: TGTGCCAGCAGCCTTCGGGGGGCTCCAACTAATGAAAAACTGTTTTTT.